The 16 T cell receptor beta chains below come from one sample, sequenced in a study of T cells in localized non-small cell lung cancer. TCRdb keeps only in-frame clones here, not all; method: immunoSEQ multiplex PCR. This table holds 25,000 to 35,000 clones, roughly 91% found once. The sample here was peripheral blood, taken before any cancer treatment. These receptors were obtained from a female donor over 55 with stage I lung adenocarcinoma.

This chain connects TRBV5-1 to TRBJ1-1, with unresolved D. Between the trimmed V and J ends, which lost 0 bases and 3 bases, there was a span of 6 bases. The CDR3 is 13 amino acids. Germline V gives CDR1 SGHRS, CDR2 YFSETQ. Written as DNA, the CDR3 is TGCGCCAGCAGCTTGGGGCAGTACACTGAAGCTTTCTTT. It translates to CASSLGQYTEAFF.

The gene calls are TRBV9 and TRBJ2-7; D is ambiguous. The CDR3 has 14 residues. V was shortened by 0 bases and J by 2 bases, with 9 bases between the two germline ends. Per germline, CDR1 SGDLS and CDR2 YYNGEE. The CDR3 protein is CASSVEAGTYEQYF. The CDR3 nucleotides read TGTGCCAGCAGCGTAGAGGCAGGAACCTACGAGCAGTACTTC.

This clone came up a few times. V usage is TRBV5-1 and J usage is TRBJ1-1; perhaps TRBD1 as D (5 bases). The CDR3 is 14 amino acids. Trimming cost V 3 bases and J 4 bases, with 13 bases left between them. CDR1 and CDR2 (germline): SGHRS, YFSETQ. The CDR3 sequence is CASSSQGAGTEAFF. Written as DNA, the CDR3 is TGCGCCAGCAGCTCGCAGGGAGCGGGCACTGAAGCTTTCTTT.

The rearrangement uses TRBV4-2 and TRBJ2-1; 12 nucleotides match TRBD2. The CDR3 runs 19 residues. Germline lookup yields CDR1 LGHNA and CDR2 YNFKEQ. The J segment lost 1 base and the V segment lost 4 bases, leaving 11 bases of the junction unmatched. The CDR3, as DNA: TGTGCCAGCAGCCCTCACTTATCTAGCGGGAGGGGGTCCTACAATGAGCAGTTCTTC. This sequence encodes CASSPHLSSGRGSYNEQFF.

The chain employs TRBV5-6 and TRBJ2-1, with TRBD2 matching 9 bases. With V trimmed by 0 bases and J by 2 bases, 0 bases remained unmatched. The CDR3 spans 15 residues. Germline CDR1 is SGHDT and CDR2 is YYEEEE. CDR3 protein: CASSLVAGAYNEQFF. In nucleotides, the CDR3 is TGTGCCAGCAGCTTGGTAGCGGGAGCCTACAATGAGCAGTTCTTC.

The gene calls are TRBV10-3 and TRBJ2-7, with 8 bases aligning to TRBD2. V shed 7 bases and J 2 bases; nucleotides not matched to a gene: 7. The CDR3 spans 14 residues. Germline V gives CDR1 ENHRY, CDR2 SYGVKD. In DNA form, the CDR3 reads TGTGCCATCATGGGTTCGGGGGGGCCCTACGAGCAGTACTTC. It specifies CAIMGSGGPYEQYF.

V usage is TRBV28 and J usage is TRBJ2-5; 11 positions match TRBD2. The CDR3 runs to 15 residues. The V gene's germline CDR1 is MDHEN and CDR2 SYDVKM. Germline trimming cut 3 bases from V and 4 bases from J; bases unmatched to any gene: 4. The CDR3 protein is CASSFSGRAGETQYF. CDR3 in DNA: TGTGCCAGCAGTTTTAGCGGGAGGGCCGGAGAGACCCAGTACTTC.

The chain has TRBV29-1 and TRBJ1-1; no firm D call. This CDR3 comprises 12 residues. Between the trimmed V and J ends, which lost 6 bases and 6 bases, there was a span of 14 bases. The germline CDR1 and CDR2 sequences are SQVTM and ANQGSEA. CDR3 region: CSVSSGFAEAFF. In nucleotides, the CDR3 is TGCAGCGTCTCGTCGGGGTTCGCTGAAGCTTTCTTT.

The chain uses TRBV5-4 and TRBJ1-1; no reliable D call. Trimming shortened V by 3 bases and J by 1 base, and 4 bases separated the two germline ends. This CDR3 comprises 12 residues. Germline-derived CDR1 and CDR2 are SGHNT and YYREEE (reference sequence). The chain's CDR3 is CASSSENTEAFF. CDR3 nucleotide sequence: TGTGCCAGCAGCTCGGAGAACACTGAAGCTTTCTTT.

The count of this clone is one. CDR3 region: CASAVEREGETQYF. Here the CDR3 DNA reads TGCGCCAGCGCGGTGGAGCGGGAGGGAGAGACCCAGTACTTC. The V call is TRBV5-1, the J call TRBJ2-5; 10 positions match TRBD2. The CDR3 covers 14 residues. V shed 7 bases and J 4 bases; nucleotides not matched to a gene: 7. The germline V gene encodes CDR1 SGHRS and CDR2 YFSETQ.

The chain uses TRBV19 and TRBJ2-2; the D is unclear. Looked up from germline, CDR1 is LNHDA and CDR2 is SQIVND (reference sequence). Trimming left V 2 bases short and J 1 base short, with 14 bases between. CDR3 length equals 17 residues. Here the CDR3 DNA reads TGTGCCAGTAGTATACCTATTGCCCTCGGGAACACCGGGGAGCTGTTTTTT. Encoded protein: CASSIPIALGNTGELFF. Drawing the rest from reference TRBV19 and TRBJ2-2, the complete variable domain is DGGITQSPKYLFRKEGQNVTLSCEQNLNHDAMYWYRQDPGQGLRLIYYSQIVNDFQKGDIAEGYSVSREKKESFPLTVTSAQKNPTAFYLCASSIPIALGNTGELFFGEGSRLTVL.

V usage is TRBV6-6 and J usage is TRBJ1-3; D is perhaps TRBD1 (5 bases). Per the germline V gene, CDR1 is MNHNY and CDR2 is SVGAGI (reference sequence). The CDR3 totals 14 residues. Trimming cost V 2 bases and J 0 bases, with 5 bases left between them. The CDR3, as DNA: TGTGCCAGCAGTTACCAGGGCTCTGGAAACACCATATATTTT. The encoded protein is CASSYQGSGNTIYF.

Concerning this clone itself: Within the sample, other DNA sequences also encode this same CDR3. CDR3 in amino acids: CASSLTGNTEAFF. The CDR3 DNA reads TGTGCCAGCAGCTTGACAGGGAACACTGAAGCTTTCTTT. The V gene is TRBV5-6, the J gene TRBJ1-1; D perhaps matches TRBD1 (5 bases). V was trimmed by 1 base and J by 1 base, leaving 5 bases between them. Germline V CDR1 and CDR2: SGHDT, YYEEEE. This CDR3 comprises 13 residues.

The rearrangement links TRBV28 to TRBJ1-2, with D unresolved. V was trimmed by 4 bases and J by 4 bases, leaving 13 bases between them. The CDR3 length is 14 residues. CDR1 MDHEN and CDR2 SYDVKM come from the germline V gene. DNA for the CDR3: TGTGCCAGCAGTTCGCCGTCGAGGAGCTATGGCTACACCTTC. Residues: CASSSPSRSYGYTF.

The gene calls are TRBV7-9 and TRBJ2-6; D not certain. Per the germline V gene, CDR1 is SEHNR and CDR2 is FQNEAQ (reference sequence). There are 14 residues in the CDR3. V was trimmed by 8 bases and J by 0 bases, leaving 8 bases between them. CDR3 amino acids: CASRPSSGANVLTF. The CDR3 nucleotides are TGTGCCAGCCGCCCTAGCTCTGGGGCCAACGTCCTGACTTTC. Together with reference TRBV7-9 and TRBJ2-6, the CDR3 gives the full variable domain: DTGVSQNPRHKITKRGQNVTFRCDPISEHNRLYWYRQTLGQGPEFLTYFQNEAQLEKSRLLSDRFSAERPKGSFSTLEIQRTEQGDSAMYLCASRPSSGANVLTFGAGSRLTVL.

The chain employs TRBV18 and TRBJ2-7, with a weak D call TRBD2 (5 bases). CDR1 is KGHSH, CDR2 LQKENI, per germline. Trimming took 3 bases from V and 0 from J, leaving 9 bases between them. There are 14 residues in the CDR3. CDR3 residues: CASSPSGSSYEQYF. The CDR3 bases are TGTGCCAGCTCACCCTCGGGAAGCTCCTACGAGCAGTACTTC.